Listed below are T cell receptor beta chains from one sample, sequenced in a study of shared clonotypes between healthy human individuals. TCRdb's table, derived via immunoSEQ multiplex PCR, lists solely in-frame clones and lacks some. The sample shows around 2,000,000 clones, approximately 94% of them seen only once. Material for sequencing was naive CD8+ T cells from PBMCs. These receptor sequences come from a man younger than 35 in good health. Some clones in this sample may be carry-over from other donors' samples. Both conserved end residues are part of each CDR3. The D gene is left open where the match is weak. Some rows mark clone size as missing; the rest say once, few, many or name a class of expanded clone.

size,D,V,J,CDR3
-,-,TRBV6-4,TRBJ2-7,CASQSGQGQMGDEQYF
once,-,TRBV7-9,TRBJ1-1,CASSSRITGTEAFF
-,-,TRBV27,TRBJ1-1,CASSYQRSTEAFF
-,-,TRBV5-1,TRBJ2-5,CASSTDTQGVGTQYF
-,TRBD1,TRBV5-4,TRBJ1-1,CASSPPTGVALPTEAFF
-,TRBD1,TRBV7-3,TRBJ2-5,CASSSPGTGEETQYF
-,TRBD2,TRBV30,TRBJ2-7,CAWSAPGLAGGYEQYF
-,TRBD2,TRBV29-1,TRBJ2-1,CSVGLSGGYNEQFF
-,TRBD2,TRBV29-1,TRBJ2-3,CSVGGGRVTDTQYF
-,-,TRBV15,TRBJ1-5,CATSRDPGTNQPQHF
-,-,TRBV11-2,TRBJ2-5,CASRGFHQQETQYF
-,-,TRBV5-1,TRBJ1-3,CASSLDGTYSGNTIYF
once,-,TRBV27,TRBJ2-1,CASSSLGNNEQFF
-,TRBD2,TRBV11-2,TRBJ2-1,CASILSWLAGVCRQFF
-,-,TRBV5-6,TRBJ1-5,CASSLGDGSNQPQHF
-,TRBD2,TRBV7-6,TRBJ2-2,CASSTRTSLSNTGELFF
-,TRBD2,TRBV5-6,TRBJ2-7,CASSFSPSGTYEQYF
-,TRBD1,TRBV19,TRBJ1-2,CASSMSGFWDSVPSNYGYTF
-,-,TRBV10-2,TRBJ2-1,CASSAGVRGVEQFF
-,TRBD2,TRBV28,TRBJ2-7,CASSPRGGGGYEQYF
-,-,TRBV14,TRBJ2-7,CASSHLPLSGEQYF
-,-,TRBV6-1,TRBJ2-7,CASSVIQATSYEQYF
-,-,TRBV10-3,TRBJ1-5,CASSLGVGGNQPQHF
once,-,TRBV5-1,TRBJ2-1,CASSLNGAEQFF
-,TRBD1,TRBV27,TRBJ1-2,CASSFGPGQGNYGYTF
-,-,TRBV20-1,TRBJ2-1,CSATPYNEQFF
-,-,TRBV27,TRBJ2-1,CASSLTALPYNEQFF
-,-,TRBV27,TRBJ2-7,CASRVWGPVPEQYF
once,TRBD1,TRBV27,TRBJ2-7,CASRYGRGQDYEQYF
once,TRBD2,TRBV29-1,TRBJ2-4,CSVAGTSVGKNIQYF
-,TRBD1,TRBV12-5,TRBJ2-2,CASGLVNIWSTGNPGELFF
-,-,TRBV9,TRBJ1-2,CASSIRDKWDGYTF
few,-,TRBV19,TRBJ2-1,CASSPRTADEQFF
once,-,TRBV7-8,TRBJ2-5,CASSEGGVSETQYF
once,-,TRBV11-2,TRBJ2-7,CASSFRDPGSSQYF
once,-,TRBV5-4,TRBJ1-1,CASSYRENTEAFF
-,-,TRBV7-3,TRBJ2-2,CASSLAVLTWTGELFF
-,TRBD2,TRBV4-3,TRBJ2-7,CASSQVLAGGYEQYF
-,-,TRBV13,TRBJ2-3,CASSLFKDTQYF
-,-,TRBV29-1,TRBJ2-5,CSGAGSGTQYF
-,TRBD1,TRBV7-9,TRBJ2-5,CASSSRTGETQYF
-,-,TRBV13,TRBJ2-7,CASSLAGGISYEQYF
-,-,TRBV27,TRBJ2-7,CASSGRSGASEQYF
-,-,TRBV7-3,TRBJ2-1,CASSLTRAGSYNEQFF
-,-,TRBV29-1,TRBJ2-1,CRGSSYNEQFF
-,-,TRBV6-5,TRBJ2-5,CASGVHQETQYF
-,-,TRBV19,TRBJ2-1,CASSMNSVQGLGSYNEQFF
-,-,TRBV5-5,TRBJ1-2,CASSLTDGNYGYTF
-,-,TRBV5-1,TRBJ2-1,CASGGTAGGSYNEQFF
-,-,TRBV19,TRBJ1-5,CASSSLREASGNGNQPQHF